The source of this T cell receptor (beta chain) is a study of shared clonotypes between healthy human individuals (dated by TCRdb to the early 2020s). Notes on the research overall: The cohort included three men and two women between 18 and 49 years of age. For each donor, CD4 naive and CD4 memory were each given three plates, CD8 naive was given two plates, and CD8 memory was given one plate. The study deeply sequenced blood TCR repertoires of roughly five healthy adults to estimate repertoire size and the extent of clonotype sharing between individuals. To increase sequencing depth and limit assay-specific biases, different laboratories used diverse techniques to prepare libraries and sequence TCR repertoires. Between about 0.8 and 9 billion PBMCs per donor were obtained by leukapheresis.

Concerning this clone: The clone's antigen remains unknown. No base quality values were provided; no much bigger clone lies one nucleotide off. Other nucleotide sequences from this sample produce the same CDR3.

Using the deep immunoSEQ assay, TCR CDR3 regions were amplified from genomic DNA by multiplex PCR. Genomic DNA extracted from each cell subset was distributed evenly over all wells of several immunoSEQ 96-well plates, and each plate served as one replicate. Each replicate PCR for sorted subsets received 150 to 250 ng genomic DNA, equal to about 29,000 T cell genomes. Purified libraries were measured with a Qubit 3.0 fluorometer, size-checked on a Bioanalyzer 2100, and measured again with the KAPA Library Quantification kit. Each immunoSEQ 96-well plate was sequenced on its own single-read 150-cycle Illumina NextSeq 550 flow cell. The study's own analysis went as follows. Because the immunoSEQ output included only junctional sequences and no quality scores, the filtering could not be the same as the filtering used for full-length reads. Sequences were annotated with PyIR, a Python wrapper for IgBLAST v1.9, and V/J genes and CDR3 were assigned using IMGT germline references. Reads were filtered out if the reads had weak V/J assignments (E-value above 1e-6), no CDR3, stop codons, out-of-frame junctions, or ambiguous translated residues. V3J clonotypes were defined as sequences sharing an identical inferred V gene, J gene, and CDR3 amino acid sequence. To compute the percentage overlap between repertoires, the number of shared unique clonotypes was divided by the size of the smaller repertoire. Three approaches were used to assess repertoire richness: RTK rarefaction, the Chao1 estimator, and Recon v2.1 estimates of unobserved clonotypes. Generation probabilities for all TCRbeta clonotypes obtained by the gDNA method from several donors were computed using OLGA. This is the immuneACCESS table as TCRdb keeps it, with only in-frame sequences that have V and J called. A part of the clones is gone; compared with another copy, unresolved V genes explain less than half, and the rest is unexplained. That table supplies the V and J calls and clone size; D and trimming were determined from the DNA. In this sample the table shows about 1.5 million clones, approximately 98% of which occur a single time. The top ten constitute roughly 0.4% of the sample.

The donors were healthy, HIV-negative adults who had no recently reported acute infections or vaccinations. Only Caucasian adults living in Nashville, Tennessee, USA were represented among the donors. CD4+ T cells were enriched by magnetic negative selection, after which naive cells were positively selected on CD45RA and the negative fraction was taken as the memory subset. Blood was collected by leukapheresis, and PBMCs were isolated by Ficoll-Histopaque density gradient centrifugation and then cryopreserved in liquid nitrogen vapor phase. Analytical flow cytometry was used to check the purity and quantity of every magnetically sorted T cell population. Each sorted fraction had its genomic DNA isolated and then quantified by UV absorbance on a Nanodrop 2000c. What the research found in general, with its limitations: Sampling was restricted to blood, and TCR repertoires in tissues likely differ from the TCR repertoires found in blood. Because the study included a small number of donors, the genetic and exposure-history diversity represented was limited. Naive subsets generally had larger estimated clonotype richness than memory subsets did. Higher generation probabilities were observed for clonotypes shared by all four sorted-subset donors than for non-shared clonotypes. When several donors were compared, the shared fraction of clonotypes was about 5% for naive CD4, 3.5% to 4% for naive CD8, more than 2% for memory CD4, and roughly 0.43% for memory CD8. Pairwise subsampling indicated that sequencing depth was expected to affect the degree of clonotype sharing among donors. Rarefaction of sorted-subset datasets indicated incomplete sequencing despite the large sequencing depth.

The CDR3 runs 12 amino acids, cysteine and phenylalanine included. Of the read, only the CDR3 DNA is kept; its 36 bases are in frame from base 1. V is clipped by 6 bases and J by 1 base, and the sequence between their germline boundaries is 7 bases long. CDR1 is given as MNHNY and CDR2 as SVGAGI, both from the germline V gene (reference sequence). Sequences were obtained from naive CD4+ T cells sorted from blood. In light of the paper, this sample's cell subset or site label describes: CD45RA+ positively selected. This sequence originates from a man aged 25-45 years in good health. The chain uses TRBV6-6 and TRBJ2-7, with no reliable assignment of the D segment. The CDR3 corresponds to CASSGSSYEQYF. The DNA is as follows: TGTGCCAGCAGCGGTTCTTCCTACGAGCAGTACTTC.